Listed below are T cell receptor beta chains from one sample, sequenced in a study of T cells in Graves' hyperthyroidism and ophthalmopathy. Using its own MiXCR run on the multiplex PCR reads, TCRdb lists one record per CDR3 protein. The sample has hundreds of thousands of distinct CDR3 sequences; around 15% are singletons. The source material was blood. Receptor source: a woman between 50 and 59 years old with Graves' ophthalmopathy. Each CDR3 is given with its conserved first and last residue. The D gene is left open where the match is weak. Expanded clones are given a class, and other clones once, few, many or no size at all.

clone_size,d_call,j_call,v_call,cdr3_aa,cdr3_nt
.,TRBD1,TRBJ1-1,TRBV12-3/TRBV12-4,CTSSKQGTGTEAFF,TGTACCAGCAGTAAACAGGGGACGGGCACTGAAGCTTTCTTT
few,.,TRBJ2-7,TRBV20-1,CSATGREDLEQYF,TGCAGTGCTACCGGGAGAGAAGATCTCGAGCAGTACTTC
many,TRBD2,TRBJ2-7,TRBV30,CAWSVTFELAGEGQYF,TGTGCCTGGAGTGTAACGTTCGAACTAGCGGGAGAAGGGCAGTACTTC
.,.,TRBJ2-2,TRBV4-1,CASSQGGSPGTGELFF,TGCGCCAGCAGCCAAGGTGGGAGCCCGGGAACCGGGGAGCTGTTTTTT
.,.,TRBJ2-2,TRBV6-2/TRBV6-3,CAGSASQTGELFF,TGTGCCGGCAGTGCATCCCAAACCGGGGAGCTGTTTTTT
many,.,TRBJ2-1,TRBV11-3,CASSLGGGRENNEQFF,TGTGCCAGCAGCCTAGGGGGCGGGAGAGAGAACAATGAGCAGTTCTTC
many,TRBD1,TRBJ2-4,TRBV2,CASAGTGTKNIQYF,TGTGCCAGCGCGGGGACAGGGACCAAAAACATTCAGTACTTC
many,TRBD2,TRBJ2-7,TRBV2,CASSVRGSYEQYF,TGTGCCAGCAGTGTTCGCGGGAGTTACGAGCAGTACTTC
.,TRBD1,TRBJ1-2,TRBV20-1,CSAKQGGAGYGYTF,TGCAGTGCTAAACAGGGGGGGGCGGGGTATGGCTACACCTTC
.,.,TRBJ1-2,TRBV28,CASSRINYGYTF,TGTGCCAGCAGTCGTATTAACTATGGCTACACCTTC
many,.,TRBJ2-7,TRBV20-1,CSAQAVLVRDSYEQYF,TGCAGTGCGCAGGCGGTCTTAGTCCGGGACTCCTACGAGCAGTACTTC
.,TRBD1,TRBJ2-1,TRBV24-1,CATSETGAYNEQFF,TGTGCCACCAGTGAAACAGGGGCATACAATGAGCAGTTCTTC
many,.,TRBJ2-1,TRBV7-2,CASSLSPLMGNEQFF,TGTGCCAGCAGCTTAAGCCCTCTGATGGGGAATGAGCAGTTCTTC
many,.,TRBJ1-2,TRBV5-1,CASSLGVEDANYGYTF,TGCGCCAGCAGCTTGGGTGTGGAGGACGCTAACTATGGCTACACCTTC
.,.,TRBJ2-7,TRBV27,CASSLSGTHSYEQYF,TGTGCCAGCAGTTTAAGCGGGACACACTCCTACGAGCAGTACTTC
.,TRBD1,TRBJ1-6,TRBV2,CASRRDRVNSPLHF,TGTGCCAGCAGACGGGACAGGGTAAATTCACCCCTCCACTTT
many,TRBD2,TRBJ2-1,TRBV20-1,CSATGTSGRYNEQFF,TGCAGTGCTACCGGGACTAGCGGGAGGTACAATGAGCAGTTCTTC
.,TRBD2,TRBJ2-1,TRBV28,CASSKGTSGMFTVSYNEQFF,TGTGCCAGCAGCAAGGGGACTAGCGGGATGTTTACCGTCTCCTACAATGAGCAGTTCTTC
many,.,TRBJ2-1,TRBV30,CAWSVKTEQFF,TGTGCCTGGAGTGTAAAAACTGAGCAGTTCTTC
few,TRBD1,TRBJ1-5,TRBV15,CATRARDRGTYSNQPQHF,TGTGCCACCAGAGCTCGGGACAGGGGGACGTATAGCAATCAGCCCCAGCATTTT
.,.,TRBJ1-6,TRBV7-8,CASSLKRAGTSNSPLHF,TGTGCCAGCAGCTTAAAACGCGCCGGGACAAGCAATTCACCCCTCCACTTT
many,.,TRBJ2-3,TRBV2,CASSEANTDTQYF,TGTGCCAGCAGTGAGGCCAACACAGATACGCAGTATTTT
.,.,TRBJ2-2,TRBV29-1,CSVSLTGELFF,TGCAGCGTTTCTCTCACCGGGGAGCTGTTTTTT
many,.,TRBJ2-1,TRBV2,CASSEGAVLYNEQFF,TGTGCCAGCAGTGAAGGGGCGGTACTGTACAATGAGCAGTTCTTC
many,TRBD2,TRBJ2-3,TRBV27,CASSKGLAGFTDTQYF,TGTGCCAGCAGTAAGGGTTTAGCGGGATTCACAGATACGCAGTATTTT
.,.,TRBJ2-2,TRBV6-2/TRBV6-3,CASSYFVGFPDTGELFF,TGTGCCAGCAGTTACTTCGTCGGATTCCCTGACACCGGGGAGCTGTTTTTT
.,TRBD2,TRBJ2-7,TRBV30,CAWNSGSLYEQYF,TGTGCCTGGAATAGCGGGAGCCTCTACGAGCAGTACTTC
many,.,TRBJ2-1,TRBV29-1,CSVGLATYNEQFF,TGCAGCGTTGGTCTAGCGACATACAATGAGCAGTTCTTC
few,.,TRBJ2-6,TRBV20-1,CSASGGDKLSGANVLTF,TGCAGTGCTAGTGGGGGAGACAAACTCTCTGGGGCCAACGTCCTGACTTTC
many,.,TRBJ2-3,TRBV27,CATGGDTQYF,TGTGCCACAGGAGGGGATACGCAGTATTTT
many,.,TRBJ1-4,TRBV28,CASSRRWDNEKLFF,TGTGCCAGCAGTCGTAGGTGGGACAATGAAAAACTGTTTTTT
few,TRBD1,TRBJ1-2,TRBV6-6,CASSYGGGQGGSGYTF,TGTGCCAGCAGTTACGGAGGGGGACAGGGGGGATCGGGCTACACCTTC
.,TRBD1,TRBJ2-1,TRBV18,CASSLLPPGQGYNEQFF,TGTGCCAGCTCACTACTCCCACCGGGACAGGGCTACAATGAGCAGTTCTTC
.,.,TRBJ1-1,TRBV6-1,CASGELRGSEAFF,TGTGCCAGCGGTGAATTGAGGGGTTCTGAAGCTTTCTTT
many,.,TRBJ2-3,TRBV5-1,CASSLGGYTDTQYF,TGTGCCAGCAGTTTAGGGGGATACACAGATACGCAGTATTTT
many,TRBD1,TRBJ1-2,TRBV18,CASSPKRSGQGDFGYTF,TGTGCCAGCTCACCCAAACGTTCGGGACAGGGGGATTTTGGCTACACCTTC
many,.,TRBJ1-2,TRBV12-3/TRBV12-4,CASSSHTRLYGYTF,TGTGCCAGCAGTTCCCACACCCGGCTCTATGGCTACACCTTC
.,.,TRBJ1-5,TRBV7-8,CASSRLTGSDQPQHF,TGTGCCAGCAGCAGACTTACAGGGTCGGATCAGCCCCAGCATTTT
many,TRBD1,TRBJ2-3,TRBV9,CASSSSTGGGTDTQYF,TGTGCCAGCAGCTCTAGCACAGGGGGCGGCACAGATACGCAGTATTTT
.,.,TRBJ2-7,TRBV20-1,CSARGPEVYEQYF,TGCAGTGCTAGAGGCCCAGAGGTCTACGAGCAGTACTTC
many,TRBD2,TRBJ2-5,TRBV7-3,CASSLLAGAGETQYF,TGTGCCAGCAGCTTACTAGCGGGAGCAGGGGAGACCCAGTACTTC
many,.,TRBJ2-5,TRBV3-1,CASSQDIGGAEETQYF,TGTGCCAGCAGCCAAGATATCGGTGGGGCAGAAGAGACCCAGTACTTC
many,.,TRBJ2-1,TRBV5-1,CASSLQPIGANNEQFF,TGCGCCAGCAGCTTGCAACCGATCGGGGCAAACAATGAGCAGTTCTTC
.,TRBD2,TRBJ2-1,TRBV24-1,CATRLGGGSRDEQFF,TGTGCCACCAGGTTGGGGGGAGGGTCTAGGGATGAGCAGTTCTTC
.,.,TRBJ1-5,TRBV6-1,CATKWGGTPDSNQPQHF,TGTGCCACCAAATGGGGTGGGACTCCTGATAGCAATCAGCCCCAGCATTTT